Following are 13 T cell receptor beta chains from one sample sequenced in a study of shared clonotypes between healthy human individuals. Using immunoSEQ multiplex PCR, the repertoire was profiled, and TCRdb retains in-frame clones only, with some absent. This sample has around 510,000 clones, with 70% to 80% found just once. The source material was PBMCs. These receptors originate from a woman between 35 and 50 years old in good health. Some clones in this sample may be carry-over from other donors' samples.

Written as DNA, the CDR3 is TGTGCCAGCAGTGAATTGGACCACCGACGAGAGCAGTACTTC. It translates to CASSELDHRREQYF. J is TRBJ2-7 and V is TRBV2; no reliable D call. CDR3 length: 14 residues. V lost 2 bases and J lost 7, with 15 bases in between. CDR1 is SNHLY and CDR2 is FYNNEI in the germline V gene.

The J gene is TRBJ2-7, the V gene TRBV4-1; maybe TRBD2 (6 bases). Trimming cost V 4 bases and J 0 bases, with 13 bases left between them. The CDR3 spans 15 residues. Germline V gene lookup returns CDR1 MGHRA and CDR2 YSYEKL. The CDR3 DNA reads TGCGCCAGCAGCCTCCTAGCGCATGACTCCTACGAGCAGTACTTC. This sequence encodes CASSLLAHDSYEQYF.

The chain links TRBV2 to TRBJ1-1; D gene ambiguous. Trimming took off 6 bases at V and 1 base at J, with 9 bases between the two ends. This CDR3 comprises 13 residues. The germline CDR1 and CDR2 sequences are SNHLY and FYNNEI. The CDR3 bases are TGTGCCAGCAGCGCGGGCGAGAACACTGAAGCTTTCTTT. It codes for CASSAGENTEAFF. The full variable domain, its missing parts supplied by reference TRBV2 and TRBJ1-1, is EPEVTQTPSHQVTQMGQEVILRCVPISNHLYFYWYRQILGQKVEFLVSFYNNEISEKSEIFDDQFSVERPDGSNFTLKIRSTKLEDSAMYFCASSAGENTEAFFGQGTRLTVV.

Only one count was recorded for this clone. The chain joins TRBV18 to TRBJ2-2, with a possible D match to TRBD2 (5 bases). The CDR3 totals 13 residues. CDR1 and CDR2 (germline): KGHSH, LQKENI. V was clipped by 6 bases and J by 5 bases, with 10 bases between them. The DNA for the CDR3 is TGTGCCAGCTCCCGGGCGGGTACCGGGGAGCTGTTTTTT. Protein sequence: CASSRAGTGELFF.

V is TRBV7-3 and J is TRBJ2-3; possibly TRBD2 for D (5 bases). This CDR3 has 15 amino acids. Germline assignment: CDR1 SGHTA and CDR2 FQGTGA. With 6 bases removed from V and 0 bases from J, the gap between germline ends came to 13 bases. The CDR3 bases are TGTGCCAGCAGTTCCCGGCCGGGGAGCACAGATACGCAGTATTTT. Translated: CASSSRPGSTDTQYF.

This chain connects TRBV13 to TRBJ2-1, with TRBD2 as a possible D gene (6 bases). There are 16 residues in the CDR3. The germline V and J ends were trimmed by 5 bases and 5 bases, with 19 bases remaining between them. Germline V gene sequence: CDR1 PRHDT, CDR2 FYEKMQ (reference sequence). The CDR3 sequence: CASSEKGLLRHNEQFF. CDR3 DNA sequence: TGTGCCAGCAGCGAGAAGGGACTTCTTAGACACAATGAGCAGTTCTTC.

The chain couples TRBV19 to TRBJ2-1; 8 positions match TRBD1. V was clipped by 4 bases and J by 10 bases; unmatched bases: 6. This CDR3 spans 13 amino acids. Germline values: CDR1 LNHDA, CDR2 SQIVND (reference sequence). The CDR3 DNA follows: TGTGCCAGTAGTAGTGTGACAGGGGTGGAGCAGTTCTTC. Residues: CASSSVTGVEQFF.

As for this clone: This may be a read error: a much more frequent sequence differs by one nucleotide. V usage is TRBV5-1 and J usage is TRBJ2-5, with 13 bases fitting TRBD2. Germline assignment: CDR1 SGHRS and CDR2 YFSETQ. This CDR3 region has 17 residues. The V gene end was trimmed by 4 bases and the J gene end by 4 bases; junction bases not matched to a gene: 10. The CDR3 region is CASSLGLAGFWGETQYF. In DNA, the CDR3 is TGCGCCAGCAGCCTGGGACTAGCGGGATTCTGGGGAGAGACCCAGTACTTC.

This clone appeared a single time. The CDR3 sequence is CASSLRSGGGNEKLFF. In DNA, the CDR3 is TGTGCCAGCAGCTTAAGGTCAGGGGGCGGTAATGAAAAACTGTTTTTT. V is TRBV7-2 and J is TRBJ1-4, with TRBD1 matching 8 bases. This CDR3 is built from 16 residues. V was clipped by 2 bases and J by 4 bases; unmatched bases: 6. CDR1 SGHTA and CDR2 FQGNSA come from the germline V gene.

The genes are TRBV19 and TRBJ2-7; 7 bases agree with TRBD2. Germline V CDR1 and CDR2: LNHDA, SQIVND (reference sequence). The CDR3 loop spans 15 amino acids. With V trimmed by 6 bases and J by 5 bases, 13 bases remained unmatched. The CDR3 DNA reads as TGTGCCAGTAGCCCGGGGACCGGGGGGTGGGACGAGCAGTACTTC. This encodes CASSPGTGGWDEQYF.

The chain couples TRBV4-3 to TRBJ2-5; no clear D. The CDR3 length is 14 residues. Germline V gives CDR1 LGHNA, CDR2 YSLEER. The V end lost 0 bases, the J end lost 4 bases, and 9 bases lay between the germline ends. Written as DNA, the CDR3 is TGCGCCAGCAGCCAAGATTTCCGGCCAGAGACCCAGTACTTC. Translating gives CASSQDFRPETQYF.

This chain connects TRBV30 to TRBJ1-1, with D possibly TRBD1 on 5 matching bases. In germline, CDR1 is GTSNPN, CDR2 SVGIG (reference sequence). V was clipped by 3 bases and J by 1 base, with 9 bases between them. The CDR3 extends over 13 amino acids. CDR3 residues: CAWRRQTNTEAFF. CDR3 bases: TGTGCCTGGAGACGACAGACGAACACTGAAGCTTTCTTT.

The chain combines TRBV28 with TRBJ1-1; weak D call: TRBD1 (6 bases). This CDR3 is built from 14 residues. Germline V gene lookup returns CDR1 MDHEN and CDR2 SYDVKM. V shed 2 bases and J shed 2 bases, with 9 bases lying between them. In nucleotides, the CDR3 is TGTGCCAGCAGTTTAGGGGGGCAAAACACTGAAGCTTTCTTT. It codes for CASSLGGQNTEAFF.